This TCR beta chain was sequenced during a study of early T cells in non-severe SARS-CoV-2 infection. Background on the study: Sequencing input comprised bulk RNA from unsorted whole blood; chain pairing was not available. The study, taken as a whole, reports: Sequences matched to VDJdb favored anti-spike CD8 responses, while private and CD4 specificities were missed.

A remark on this clonotype: Its target is unknown.

Individual cDNA molecules received unique molecular identifiers during library preparation. TCRdb redid the calling of the 5' RACE reads with MiXCR, one entry per CDR3 protein. The sample holds tens of thousands of distinct CDR3 sequences, about 3.9% seen once. Sequencing was performed on whole blood. The sequence was obtained from an adult who was a healthcare worker with PCR-confirmed SARS-CoV-2 infection or an uninfected control (not recorded which).

The CDR3 DNA sequence: TGTGCCAGCAGCCACCAGGTGGTCACCGGGGAGCTGTTTTTT. Protein product: CASSHQVVTGELFF. The V gene is TRBV7-9, the J gene TRBJ2-2, with no clear D. The germline V gene encodes CDR1 SEHNR and CDR2 FQNEAQ (reference sequence). This CDR3 has 14 residues. V was cut by 5 bases and J by 4 bases, with 11 bases left in between.